This T cell receptor beta chain was documented in a study of T cells in Graves' hyperthyroidism and ophthalmopathy. About the research overall: Peripheral blood was taken when the disease was first diagnosed, before any treatment began.

The study excluded patients with uncontrolled infection, other autoimmune disease, pregnancy or lactation. From approximately 9.5 ml of fresh peripheral blood, PBMCs were isolated. This clonotype showed up many times. TCR beta CDR3 region amplification was performed from RNA transcripts. A set of HTBI primers served as the primers for a first-round RT-PCR of the TCR CDR3. TCRdb re-derived calls from the multiplex PCR reads in MiXCR, one entry per CDR3 protein. This repertoire shows hundreds of thousands of distinct CDR3 sequences, 15% to 20% found once; its top ten account for roughly 15%. The V gene lost 5 bases and the J gene lost 6 bases, with 16 bases spanning the gap. The length of the CDR3 is 14 residues. Germline values: CDR1 SNHLY, CDR2 FYNNEI.

The receptor comes from a woman aged 18 to 35 with Graves' ophthalmopathy. The specimen sequenced was blood. This sequence joins TRBV2 and TRBJ1-1, with D possibly TRBD1 on 6 matching bases. The chain's CDR3 is CASSFMQGRAEAFF. Written as DNA, the CDR3 is TGTGCCAGCAGTTTCATGCAGGGGCGAGCTGAAGCTTTCTTT.